This record covers a single TCR beta chain. What it recognizes is unknown. These data belong to a study of cytomegalovirus exposure and HLA in healthy donors. Primers for the PCR totalled 60 Vbeta and 13 Jbeta. Libraries were prepared by immunoSEQ multiplex PCR; TCRdb keeps only in-frame clonotypes and omits some of them. The data contain about 100,000 clones, roughly 80% of them singletons. The trim removed 7 bases at V and 4 bases at J, leaving 21 bases unmatched. CDR3 size: 18 residues. Germline lookup yields CDR1 SGHVS and CDR2 FQNEAQ. Findings and limits, study-wide: Association of 16,951 TCR beta sequences with HLA alleles was found at 0.05 false discovery rate in a later analysis. It was reported that TCR beta sequences correctly inferred the HLA-A and HLA-B alleles for most subjects.

This chain joins TRBV7-8 and TRBJ1-2; TRBD1 aligns across 7 bases. This TCR derives from a man between 35 and 55 years old in good health and CMV-seropositive. The specimen sequenced was PBMCs. CDR3 in amino acids: CASTPTSGGRGRVYGYTF. In DNA form, the CDR3 reads TGTGCCAGCACCCCGACTTCGGGCGGTAGGGGGCGCGTCTATGGCTACACCTTC.